The clone carrying this TCR beta chain occurred once. Sequencing used immunoSEQ multiplex PCR; TCRdb keeps in-frame clones, though not all of them. The table has around 1,100,000 clones, roughly 80% seen once. This CDR3 spans 16 amino acids. Trimming cost V 5 bases and J 5 bases; bases outside gene matches: 14. Germline CDR1 is SGHTA and CDR2 is FQGNSA. The entry originates in a study of shared clonotypes between healthy human individuals. Across the study: Donors were a couple of women and three men aged 18 to 49.

The sample taken for sequencing was memory CD4+ T cells from PBMCs. Subset reported: CD45RA-negative fraction. This clonotype was obtained from a man between 18 and 29 years old in good health. Some clones in this sample may be carry-over from other donors' samples. The chain uses TRBV7-2 and TRBJ2-7; 8 nucleotides line up with TRBD1. The CDR3 region has the DNA TGTGCCAGCAGCCTACTCCCACCGGGACAGGCCGACGAGCAGTACTTC. Amino acid sequence: CASSLLPPGQADEQYF.